This passage covers 13 T cell receptor beta chains from one sample sequenced in a study of Graves' ophthalmopathy and Graves' hyperthyroidism. RNA transcripts served as template for amplifying TCR beta CDR3 sequences. HTBI-primed first-round RT-PCR preceded second-round multiplex PCR. TCRdb independently ran MiXCR on the multiplex PCR reads; one entry per CDR3 protein. The top ten hold around 6.9% of the sample, which has hundreds of thousands of distinct CDR3 sequences, about 24% seen once. Sequencing was done on a sample of peripheral blood. These receptors came from a woman between 18 and 29 years old with stable Graves' hyperthyroidism. Some clones in this sample may be carry-over from other donors' samples.

There are many counts of this clonotype. This chain connects TRBV6-4 to TRBJ1-1; D remains ambiguous. Trimming removed 6 bases at V and 6 bases at J, with 8 bases between. Germline V gives CDR1 MRHNA, CDR2 SNTAGT. The CDR3 consists of 11 residues. The CDR3 sequence: CASRPQPEAFF. The CDR3 DNA sequence: TGTGCCAGCAGACCACAGCCTGAAGCTTTCTTT.

This clonotype has a count of ten or more. The chain uses TRBV7-2 and TRBJ2-7, with TRBD2 matching over 8 bases. Germline V lookup: CDR1 SGHTA, CDR2 FQGNSA. The CDR3 extends over 15 amino acids. Trimming took 2 bases from V and 2 from J; bases not matched to a gene: 5. The CDR3 nucleotides read TGTGCCAGCAGCTTAAGCGGGGGAACCCCCTACGAGCAGTACTTC. Protein product: CASSLSGGTPYEQYF.

A word on this clonotype: A much larger clonotype is one base distant, so this may be a read error. CDR3 sequence: CASSIFRRGQPQHF. In DNA, the CDR3 is TGTGCCAGTAGTATCTTCAGGCGGGGCCAGCCCCAGCATTTT. The chain links TRBV19 to TRBJ1-5; tentative D call: TRBD1 (5 bases). V was trimmed by 3 bases and J by 7 bases, leaving 13 bases between them. Germline V gene lookup returns CDR1 LNHDA and CDR2 SQIVND (reference sequence). The CDR3 length is 14 residues.

This clonotype was counted a few times. The chain links TRBV3-1 to TRBJ2-7; D may be TRBD1 (6 bases). The ends were cut back, 4 bases at V and 2 bases at J, with 15 bases in the middle. Per the germline V gene, CDR1 is LGHDT and CDR2 is YNNKEL (reference sequence). The CDR3 sequence is 15 residues long. In DNA, the CDR3 is TGTGCCAGCAGCCCGTGGGGGCAGGGAACCTACGAGCAGTACTTC. Protein product: CASSPWGQGTYEQYF.

This clonotype was counted ten times or more. The CDR3 nucleotides are TGTGCCAGCAGCCCCTTACTAGCGGAGACCCAGTACTTC. Its protein product is CASSPLLAETQYF. The genes are TRBV7-9 and TRBJ2-5; 7 positions agree with TRBD2. The length of the CDR3 is 13 residues. The V gene's germline CDR1 is SEHNR and CDR2 FQNEAQ (reference sequence). The V segment lost 5 bases and the J segment 5 bases; nucleotides outside the gene matches: 5.

This clonotype was found many times. This chain joins TRBV20-1 and TRBJ1-5; D may be TRBD1 (5 bases). Germline CDR1 reads DFQATT; CDR2 reads SNEGSKA (reference sequence). The length of the CDR3 is 15 residues. Trimming stripped 4 bases from V and 2 bases from J, with 15 bases between. CDR3 in DNA: TGCAGTGCTATCTGGGGGATGGGGGGCAATCAGCCCCAGCATTTT. Amino acid sequence: CSAIWGMGGNQPQHF.

This clonotype was seen many times. V and J are TRBV9 and TRBJ2-2; tentative D call: TRBD1 (6 bases). Germline CDR1 SGDLS, CDR2 YYNGEE. V lost 3 bases and J lost 6, with 12 bases in between. The CDR3 totals 14 residues. The CDR3 here is CASSATGFPGELFF. As DNA, the CDR3 is TGTGCCAGCAGCGCCACAGGGTTTCCCGGGGAGCTGTTTTTT.

This clonotype was picked up a small number of times. The chain uses TRBV12-3 or TRBV12-4 and TRBJ2-5; D uncertain. The V end lost 5 bases, the J end lost 1 base, and 8 bases lay between the germline ends. The CDR3 contains 13 residues. CDR3 amino acids: CASSDPSQETQYF. CDR3 nucleotide sequence: TGTGCCAGCAGTGATCCGAGCCAAGAGACCCAGTACTTC.

V and J are TRBV11-2 and TRBJ2-5; D gene ambiguous. The germline gives CDR1 SGHAT, CDR2 FQNNGV. The germline V and J ends were trimmed by 4 bases and 2 bases, with 11 bases remaining between them. The CDR3 consists of 14 residues. The CDR3 protein is CASSSSRLQETQYF. The CDR3 DNA reads as TGTGCCAGCAGCTCATCCCGGCTACAAGAGACCCAGTACTTC. Variable domain in full (rest from reference TRBV11-2 and TRBJ2-5): EAGVAQSPRYKIIEKRQSVAFWCNPISGHATLYWYQQILGQGPKLLIQFQNNGVVDDSQLPKDRFSAERLKGVDSTLKIQPAKLEDSAVYLCASSSSRLQETQYFGPGTRLLVL.

In its sample, this clonotype was seen many times. The conserved final phenylalanine or tryptophan is absent from the CDR3, which likely points to a read error. This CDR3 reads CASSYSDRNSPLHS. CDR3 DNA: TGTGCCAGCAGTTACTCTGACAGGAATTCACCCCTCCACTCT. The chain uses TRBV6-5 and TRBJ1-6; D may be TRBD1 (6 bases). Germline CDR1 and CDR2: MNHEY and SVGAGI. Trimming shortened V by 0 bases and J by 7 bases, and 7 bases separated the two germline ends. CDR3 length equals 14 residues.

The table lists this clonotype with many counts. V gene TRBV28 combines with J gene TRBJ1-1, with TRBD1 matching 7 bases. The junction had 7 bases not matched to a gene; V was cut back by 5 bases and J by 4 bases. The CDR3 has 14 amino acids. Per germline, CDR1 MDHEN and CDR2 SYDVKM. CDR3 sequence: CASSLGGGVTEAFF. CDR3 bases: TGTGCCAGCAGTCTAGGAGGGGGCGTCACTGAAGCTTTCTTT.

Only a few counts were recorded for this clonotype. The J gene is TRBJ1-1, the V gene TRBV29-1; TRBD1 might be the D (5 bases). CDR1 and CDR2 from the germline V gene are SQVTM and ANQGSEA. With 4 bases removed from V and 5 bases from J, the gap between germline ends came to 8 bases. The CDR3 has 11 amino acids. DNA of the CDR3: TGCAGCGTTGCCCGGGGGACTGAAGCTTTCTTT. This sequence encodes CSVARGTEAFF.

This clonotype was recorded many times. The rearrangement joins TRBV5-1 to TRBJ1-5, with D perhaps matching TRBD1 (6 bases). Germline assignment: CDR1 SGHRS and CDR2 YFSETQ. Trimming took off 0 bases at V and 6 bases at J, with 10 bases between the two ends. The CDR3 extends over 14 amino acids. In DNA, the CDR3 is TGCGCCAGCAGCTTGGGGACAGTAGGTCAGCCCCAGCATTTT. It is translated as CASSLGTVGQPQHF.